Listed below are T cell receptor beta chains from one sample, sequenced in a study of CD8+ T cells in alopecia areata. TCRdb's copy holds only in-frame clones and misses some; the assay was immunoSEQ multiplex PCR. This repertoire shows some 170,000 clones, less than 75% found once; its top ten account for roughly 10%. The sample consisted of CD8+ T cells sorted from blood, taken at week 0. The receptor set was obtained from a human donor with alopecia areata. Both conserved end residues are part of each CDR3. A D gene is named only where the DNA matches it firmly. Clone size is given for some rows only: seen once, a few or many times, or a class if the clone is expanded.

NA,TRBJ1-4,TRBV29-1,TRBD1,CSVDLPGQGGDEKLFF,TGCAGCGTTGATTTACCCGGACAGGGTGGTGATGAAAAACTGTTTTTT
NA,TRBJ2-3,TRBV5-4,TRBD2,CATSGGPTPSTDTQYF,TGTGCCACTAGCGGGGGGCCTACACCTAGCACAGATACGCAGTATTTT
NA,TRBJ2-7,TRBV5-1,NA,CASSESSYEQYF,TGCGCCAGCAGCGAAAGCTCCTACGAGCAGTACTTC
NA,TRBJ1-2,TRBV19,NA,CASTTLSVRYSNYGYTF,TGTGCCAGTACCACGTTATCGGTTCGGTATTCTAACTATGGCTACACCTTC
NA,TRBJ2-1,TRBV29-1,TRBD1,CSVEDGTGVLYEQFF,TGCAGCGTTGAAGATGGGACAGGGGTTCTCTATGAGCAGTTCTTC
NA,TRBJ2-1,TRBV29-1,NA,CSVDGGLEAESYNEQFF,TGCAGCGTGGACGGCGGCCTTGAGGCTGAGTCCTACAATGAGCAGTTCTTC
once,TRBJ2-3,TRBV30,TRBD2,CAWSVGSGGLDTQYF,TGTGCCTGGAGTGTTGGCAGCGGGGGATTAGATACGCAGTATTTT
NA,TRBJ1-1,TRBV30,NA,CAWSAGVEAFF,TGTGCCTGGAGTGCAGGGGTTGAAGCTTTCTTT
once,TRBJ2-3,TRBV13,TRBD1,CASSSPGDRVGDTQYF,TGTGCCAGCAGCTCCCCCGGGGACAGGGTGGGAGATACGCAGTATTTT
NA,TRBJ2-7,TRBV5-6,NA,CASSWGRAYEQYF,TGTGCCAGCAGCTGGGGACGAGCCTACGAGCAGTACTTC
NA,TRBJ2-7,TRBV4-1,NA,CASSQDPPDVSSYEQYF,TGCGCCAGCAGCCAAGATCCCCCTGACGTGAGCTCCTACGAGCAGTACTTC
many,TRBJ2-5,TRBV7-9,TRBD1,CASTLTTGQGAKTQYF,TGTGCCAGCACCTTAACTACGGGACAGGGGGCAAAGACCCAGTACTTC
NA,TRBJ2-7,TRBV27,NA,CASSLMPAGRYAEQYF,TGTGCCAGCAGTTTAATGCCGGCGGGACGTTACGCCGAGCAGTACTTC
NA,TRBJ2-5,TRBV12-5,NA,CASGSDRRYQETQYF,TGTGCTAGTGGTTCGGACAGACGGTACCAAGAGACCCAGTACTTC
NA,TRBJ2-7,TRBV25-1,NA,CASGVYEQYF,TGTGCCAGCGGGGTCTACGAGCAGTACTTC
NA,TRBJ1-5,TRBV27,NA,CASSFSGGSQPQHF,TGTGCCAGCAGTTTTTCGGGCGGTAGTCAGCCCCAGCATTTT
NA,TRBJ1-4,TRBV5-1,NA,CASSLWGGEKLFF,TGCGCCAGCAGCTTGTGGGGAGGTGAAAAACTGTTTTTT
once,TRBJ1-2,TRBV29-1,NA,CSVEGTEAYGYTF,TGCAGCGTTGAAGGGACGGAAGCTTATGGCTACACCTTC
once,TRBJ1-5,TRBV5-6,NA,CASSLGGPLQPQHF,TGTGCCAGCAGCTTAGGGGGGCCCCTTCAGCCCCAGCATTTT
NA,TRBJ2-2,TRBV29-1,TRBD1,CSVVGQGGAGELFF,TGCAGCGTCGTGGGACAGGGGGGAGCCGGGGAGCTGTTTTTT
few,TRBJ2-3,TRBV2,TRBD2,CASSASGGATDTQYF,TGTGCCAGCAGTGCTAGCGGGGGGGCCACAGATACGCAGTATTTT
NA,TRBJ1-2,TRBV6-5,TRBD1,CASSYSGQGYGYTF,TGTGCCAGCAGTTACTCAGGACAGGGTTATGGCTACACCTTC
NA,TRBJ2-1,TRBV7-9,NA,CASSRTHNEQFF,TGTGCCAGCAGCCGGACCCACAATGAGCAGTTCTTC
NA,TRBJ2-1,TRBV14,NA,CASSTREYNEQFF,TGTGCCAGCAGCACGAGGGAATACAATGAGCAGTTCTTC
few,TRBJ1-2,TRBV30,NA,CAWSVGELADGYTF,TGTGCCTGGAGTGTAGGGGAGCTGGCCGATGGCTACACCTTC
NA,TRBJ2-3,TRBV5-6,TRBD1,CASSLGTTGEYF,TGTGCCAGCAGCTTGGGGACAACAGGGGAGTATTTT
NA,TRBJ1-4,TRBV9,NA,CASSATGRYEKLFF,TGTGCCAGCAGCGCAACAGGGAGGTATGAAAAACTGTTTTTT
NA,TRBJ2-3,TRBV27,NA,CAIKKGGARTDTQYF,TGTGCCATCAAGAAAGGGGGGGCGCGAACAGATACGCAGTATTTT
NA,TRBJ2-7,TRBV18,NA,CASSLGGNSYEQYF,TGTGCCAGCTCACTGGGGGGAAACTCCTACGAGCAGTACTTC
NA,TRBJ2-3,TRBV29-1,NA,CSVEGGRTDTQYF,TGCAGCGTTGAAGGGGGGCGGACAGATACGCAGTATTTT
few,TRBJ2-1,TRBV7-9,NA,CASSSPSHEQFF,TGTGCCAGCAGCTCCCCGTCCCATGAGCAGTTCTTC
NA,TRBJ2-3,TRBV4-1,NA,CASSPSQALYTDTQYF,TGCGCCAGCAGCCCGTCACAAGCCCTGTACACAGATACGCAGTATTTT
NA,TRBJ2-7,TRBV6-5,NA,CASSSLGGAYEQYF,TGTGCCAGCAGCTCCCTGGGCGGGGCCTACGAGCAGTACTTC
NA,TRBJ1-2,TRBV11-2,NA,CASSLAGSGYTF,TGTGCCAGCAGCTTAGCAGGGTCCGGCTACACCTTC
NA,TRBJ1-5,TRBV27,TRBD1,CASSSGTGYQPQHF,TGTGCCAGCAGCTCCGGGACAGGATATCAGCCCCAGCATTTT
NA,TRBJ1-2,TRBV25-1,NA,CARPDRPYGYTF,TGTGCCAGACCCGACAGGCCCTATGGCTACACCTTC
once,TRBJ2-7,TRBV5-1,TRBD2,CASSGGGHEQYF,TGCGCCAGCTCGGGGGGAGGTCACGAGCAGTACTTC
NA,TRBJ1-2,TRBV9,NA,CASKPQAYGYTF,TGTGCCAGCAAGCCGCAGGCGTATGGCTACACCTTC
few,TRBJ1-2,TRBV23-1,NA,CASSQSLNYGYTF,TGCGCCAGCAGTCAATCGCTGAACTATGGCTACACCTTC
NA,TRBJ1-2,TRBV27,NA,CASSPRTGGYTF,TGTGCCAGCAGTCCTCGGACGGGCGGCTACACCTTC
NA,TRBJ1-3,TRBV9,NA,CASSVGGGIIPGNTIYF,TGTGCCAGCAGCGTAGGCGGGGGAATAATCCCTGGAAACACCATATATTTT
few,TRBJ2-5,TRBV9,NA,CASSVEGDRQETQYF,TGTGCCAGCAGCGTAGAGGGGGACCGCCAAGAGACCCAGTACTTC
once,TRBJ2-3,TRBV2,NA,CASSDGGVSTDTQYF,TGTGCCAGCAGTGACGGAGGGGTCAGCACAGATACGCAGTATTTT
NA,TRBJ2-5,TRBV29-1,TRBD2,CSQGGTSGDQETQYF,TGCAGCCAAGGGGGGACTAGCGGGGACCAAGAGACCCAGTACTTC
NA,TRBJ2-1,TRBV10-2,TRBD2,CASSGSGEQFF,TGCGCCAGCAGTGGTAGCGGGGAGCAGTTCTTC
once,TRBJ2-3,TRBV4-1,TRBD1,CASSRTGTESTDTQYF,TGCGCCAGCAGCCGAACCGGGACAGAGAGCACAGATACGCAGTATTTT